The present entry profiles one TCR beta chain with its context. Antigen specificity is unknown. Germline lookup yields CDR1 MNHNS and CDR2 SASEGT. V was shortened by 3 bases and J by 6 bases, with 11 bases between the two germline ends. This CDR3 comprises 14 residues. Single viable CD3+CD4+CD8-CD45RO+ cells were sorted as the memory CD4+ T cells. Serum IgG to CMV pp150, pp28, p38 and p52 defined serostatus. The sample belongs to a study of memory CD4+ T cells and cytomegalovirus serostatus. General study findings and limits: Suggested: most of the CMV-linked TCR signature lies in CD4+ memory cells.

In the authors' methods: After removing out-of-frame reads, over 2 million distinct TCRbeta sequences remained. The method was immunoSEQ multiplex PCR; TCRdb's version includes in-frame clones alone and lacks a portion of them. The DNA gave D and trimming, while V, J and clone size come from that table. This sample has tens of thousands of clones; approximately 80% occur once, and the top ten carry less than 0.6%. The TCR originated in an adult in good health and CMV-seronegative. Sequencing used memory CD4+ T cells from blood. The V call is TRBV6-1, the J call TRBJ2-2, with D hard to call. CDR3 sequence: CASSEVTGAGELFF. The CDR3 nucleotides are TGTGCCAGCAGTGAGGTAACTGGCGCCGGGGAGCTGTTTTTT.